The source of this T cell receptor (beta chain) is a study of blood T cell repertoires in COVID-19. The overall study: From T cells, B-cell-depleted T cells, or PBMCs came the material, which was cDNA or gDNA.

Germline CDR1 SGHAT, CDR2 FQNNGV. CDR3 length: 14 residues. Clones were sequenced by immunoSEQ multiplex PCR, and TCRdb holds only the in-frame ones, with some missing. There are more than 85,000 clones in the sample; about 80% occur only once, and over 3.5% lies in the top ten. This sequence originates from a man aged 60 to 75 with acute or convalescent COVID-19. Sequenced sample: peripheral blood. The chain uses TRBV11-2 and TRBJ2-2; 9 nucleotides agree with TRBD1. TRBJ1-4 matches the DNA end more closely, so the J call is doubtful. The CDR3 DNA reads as TGTGCCAGCACCATCAATTCGGGACAGGGAAAACTGTTTTTT. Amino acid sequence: CASTINSGQGKLFF.